In its sample, the clone carrying this TCR beta chain was seen many times. The sample originates from a study of T cells in Graves' hyperthyroidism and ophthalmopathy. TCR beta CDR3 regions were amplified from RNA transcripts. Researchers ran a first-round RT-PCR on the TCR CDR3 using the HTBI primer set. Via MiXCR, TCRdb re-called the multiplex PCR reads, giving one row per CDR3 protein. This sample has roughly 380,000 distinct CDR3 sequences, with about 15% found just once. There are 16 residues in the CDR3. Per the germline V gene, CDR1 is SEHNR and CDR2 is FQNEAQ (reference sequence). The V and J ends lost 0 bases and 5 bases respectively, with 13 bases between them.

V usage is TRBV7-9 and J usage is TRBJ1-4; D is undetermined. This TCR was recovered from a woman aged 55-75 years with Graves' hyperthyroidism. The sequenced sample consisted of blood. The CDR3 reads CASSLASLGINEKLFF. CDR3 sequence (DNA): TGTGCCAGCAGCTTAGCGAGTTTGGGAATAAATGAAAAACTGTTTTTT.